This T cell receptor beta chain came from a study of control samples from healthy donors and cancer patients. V shed 4 bases and J shed 4 bases, with 22 bases lying between them. The CDR3 sequence is 17 residues long. CDR1 and CDR2 (germline): LGHDT, YNNKEL (reference sequence). Sequencing was performed with immunoSEQ multiplex PCR; in TCRdb, only in-frame clones are kept and a portion is missing. This table has some 150,000 clones, nearly 95% appearing once. Source material: blood. The origin of this receptor is a man aged 50 to 59 in good health. The chain combines TRBV3-1 (or the pseudogene TRBV3-2) with TRBJ2-5; tentative D call: TRBD2 (6 bases). CDR3 coding DNA: TGTGCCAGCAGCCCCCAGGAAGGTAGACTAGTGGGAGAGACCCAGTACTTC. Amino acid sequence: CASSPQEGRLVGETQYF.